The sequence of this T cell receptor beta chain was determined in a study of regulatory T cells in long-lasting Graves disease. For the study at large: Persistent cases were those of Graves' disease that involved over 5 years of antithyroid drugs with positive TSH receptor antibodies.

The sample's time point: persistent/refractory GD, antithyroid drugs over 5 years with positive TRAb. PBMCs were the source of the RNA used for TCR sequencing. An endocrinology department located in Xi'an, China, was where the patients came from. Points from the study as a whole: Relative to new patients (roughly 1,000), persistent patients exhibited greater sharing of public clonotypes (more than 2,500).

To make TCR beta libraries, researchers used iRepertoire HTBI primers and Arm-PCR of CDR3 regions. From the multiplex PCR reads, TCRdb called clonotypes with MiXCR, one entry per CDR3 protein. Of fewer than 450,000 distinct CDR3 sequences listed, 20% are singletons. Note on this clonotype: No antigen is known for it.

The CDR3 contains 16 residues. Germline lookup yields CDR1 SGHTA and CDR2 FQGNSA. The J segment lost 4 bases and the V segment lost 6 bases, leaving 8 bases of the junction unmatched. The material sequenced was peripheral blood mononuclear cells (PBMCs), taken when the disease was refractory, from a patient treated with antithyroid drugs. This TCR was sampled from a female donor with Graves disease. V and J are TRBV7-2 and TRBJ2-6; 8 positions match TRBD1. CDR3 nucleotides: TGTGCCAGCAGACTTCAGGGGGCGGTCGGGGCCAACGTCCTGACTTTC. It specifies CASRLQGAVGANVLTF.